This record covers a single T cell receptor beta chain. The sample carries other DNA sequences with the same CDR3. Some clones are missing from TCRdb's copy, which holds only in-frame ones; the method was immunoSEQ multiplex PCR. The table records roughly 74,000 clones, about nine tenths of them present only once. The data were taken from a study of T cell changes during pregnancy in multiple sclerosis. The CDR3 sequence is 15 residues long. V lost 0 bases and J lost 1; bases outside the gene matches: 2. The germline V gene has CDR1 SGHRS and CDR2 YFSETQ. This material consisted of peripheral blood, taken before pregnancy. V usage is TRBV5-1 and J usage is TRBJ2-3, with 7 bases aligning to TRBD2. This sequence originates from a female donor with multiple sclerosis, enrolled in a pregnancy study. The CDR3 DNA follows: TGCGCCAGCAGCTTGGGACTAGCCGGCACAGATACGCAGTATTTT. Translated: CASSLGLAGTDTQYF.